What follows are 23 T cell receptor beta chains derived from one specimen sequenced in a study of T cell responses to AZD1222 COVID-19 vaccine. Some clones are missing from TCRdb's copy, which holds only in-frame ones; the method was immunoSEQ multiplex PCR. The sample lists 100,000 to 150,000 clones; 88% were seen once. The material sequenced was peripheral blood, taken 28 days after the second AZD1222 dose. These receptors were collected from an adult who received the AZD1222 COVID-19 vaccine.

CDR3 coding DNA: TGTGCCAGCAGCTTAGCAGTCCTACTAGCGGGGGCGAACACCGGGGAGCTGTTTTTT. Translation gives CASSLAVLLAGANTGELFF. The chain has TRBV11-3 and TRBJ2-2, with TRBD2 matching 11 bases. The CDR3 is made up of 19 amino acids. The V gene's germline CDR1 is SGHNT and CDR2 YENEEA. Germline trimming cut 1 base from V and 0 bases from J; bases unmatched to any gene: 7.

The CDR3 spells CAISESSGIGYTF. The CDR3 nucleotides read TGTGCCATCAGTGAGTCGTCAGGGATTGGCTACACCTTC. This sequence joins TRBV10-3 and TRBJ1-2, with D maybe TRBD1 (5 bases). The ends were cut back, 0 bases at V and 7 bases at J, with 9 bases in the middle. Germline lookup yields CDR1 ENHRY and CDR2 SYGVKD. The CDR3 has 13 amino acids.

The sample holds one count of this clone. The chain combines TRBV5-4 with TRBJ1-5; 8 nucleotides match TRBD1. V lost 5 bases, J lost 4 bases, and 8 bases stayed unmatched. Germline assignment: CDR1 SGHNT and CDR2 YYREEE (reference sequence). This CDR3 comprises 15 residues. The CDR3 nucleotides read TGTGCCAGCAGTCTCGGACAGGGTTCTAATCAGCCCCAGCATTTT. As protein: CASSLGQGSNQPQHF.

V and J are TRBV5-1 and TRBJ2-5, with D maybe TRBD1 (5 bases). CDR3 length equals 12 residues. Trimming took 6 bases from V and 5 from J, leaving 11 bases between them. Per germline, CDR1 SGHRS and CDR2 YFSETQ. In DNA form, the CDR3 reads TGCGCCAGCAAATGGGGCGCGGAGACCCAGTACTTC. Translating it yields CASKWGAETQYF.

The rearrangement joins TRBV12-3 or TRBV12-4 to TRBJ1-4; no reliable D call. Between the trimmed V and J ends, which lost 6 bases and 7 bases, there was a span of 12 bases. The CDR3 totals 13 residues. CDR3: CASRELGSEKLFF. DNA for the CDR3: TGTGCCAGCAGGGAGTTGGGCAGTGAAAAACTGTTTTTT.

The gene calls are TRBV4-3 and TRBJ2-7; 7 nucleotides align to TRBD2. After removal of 4 bases from V and 4 bases from J, the junction contained 4 bases not matched to a gene. The CDR3 extends over 13 amino acids. Germline V CDR1 and CDR2: LGHNA, YSLEER. CDR3 loop: CASSPPGGYEQYF. The CDR3 region has the DNA TGCGCCAGCAGCCCCCCCGGGGGGTACGAGCAGTACTTC.

This chain links TRBV2 with TRBJ2-3; TRBD2 might be the D (5 bases). The V end was cut by 6 bases, the J end by 4 bases, with 29 bases between. The CDR3 sequence is 19 residues long. From germline, CDR1 is SNHLY and CDR2 FYNNEI. The chain's CDR3 is CASRKREVKNLVISDTQYF. In nucleotides, the CDR3 is TGTGCCAGCAGGAAGAGGGAAGTGAAAAATCTCGTTATTTCAGATACGCAGTATTTT.

The chain is built from TRBV5-6 and TRBJ2-1, with D perhaps TRBD2 (6 bases). The CDR3 sequence is 15 residues long. Trimming pared 2 bases from V and 4 bases from J, leaving 13 bases between. The germline gives CDR1 SGHDT, CDR2 YYEEEE. CDR3 in amino acids: CASSFSGLIYNEQFF. For the CDR3, the DNA is TGTGCCAGCAGCTTTTCTGGACTAATTTACAATGAGCAGTTCTTC.

The chain employs TRBV3-1 (or the pseudogene TRBV3-2) and TRBJ2-3; 10 bases fit TRBD2. Germline trimming cut 1 base from V and 6 bases from J; bases unmatched to any gene: 13. In germline, CDR1 is LGHDT, CDR2 YNNKEL (reference sequence). There are 18 residues in the CDR3. The DNA for the CDR3 is TGTGCCAGCAGCCAAGCAAGGGCGGTAGCGGGGGGCAAGGATACGCAGTATTTT. Amino acid sequence: CASSQARAVAGGKDTQYF.

This chain joins TRBV7-3 and TRBJ2-2; D ambiguous. Trimming removed 2 bases at V and 1 base at J, with 8 bases between. This CDR3 region has 15 residues. Germline V lookup: CDR1 SGHTA, CDR2 FQGTGA. In DNA, the CDR3 is TGTGCCAGCAGCTTATTGCCAGGGAACACCGGGGAGCTGTTTTTT. Protein: CASSLLPGNTGELFF. The variable domain in full, completed from reference TRBV7-3 and TRBJ2-2, reads GAGVSQTPSNKVTEKGKYVELRCDPISGHTALYWYRQSLGQGPEFLIYFQGTGAADDSGLPNDRFFAVRPEGSVSTLKIQRTERGDSAVYLCASSLLPGNTGELFFGEGSRLTVL.

This clone was observed a few times. The genes are TRBV28 and TRBJ2-7; D gene ambiguous. The CDR3 has 15 residues. V was cut by 4 bases and J by 0 bases, with 13 bases left in between. Germline CDR1 and CDR2: MDHEN and SYDVKM. The CDR3 sequence: CASSSPRRNSYEQYF. The CDR3 bases are TGTGCCAGCAGTTCCCCCCGGCGGAACTCCTACGAGCAGTACTTC.

The rearrangement joins TRBV7-2 to TRBJ1-5; TRBD1 agrees at 9 bases. In germline, CDR1 is SGHTA, CDR2 FQGNSA. The CDR3 spans 17 residues. V was clipped by 1 base and J by 6 bases; unmatched bases: 10. CDR3 residues: CASSLGGTGRTGQPQHF. In nucleotides, the CDR3 is TGTGCCAGCAGCTTAGGAGGGACAGGGAGGACCGGTCAGCCCCAGCATTTT.

The genes are TRBV7-2 and TRBJ1-1; possible D gene TRBD1, 6 bases. V lost 7 bases and J lost 0, with 21 bases in between. Germline V gives CDR1 SGHTA, CDR2 FQGNSA. The CDR3 is 17 residues long. Here the CDR3 reads CASKKGVMLGLNTEAFF. The CDR3 nucleotides read TGTGCCAGCAAGAAGGGGGTCATGTTGGGCCTGAACACTGAAGCTTTCTTT.

The sample holds one count of this clone. J is TRBJ2-2 and V is TRBV3-1 (or the pseudogene TRBV3-2), with D tentatively TRBD1 or TRBD2 (5 bases each). CDR1 and CDR2 (germline): LGHDT, YNNKEL (reference sequence). With 3 bases removed from V and 3 bases from J, the gap between germline ends came to 11 bases. This CDR3 spans 15 amino acids. The CDR3 coding sequence is TGTGCCAGCAGCCATGCCGGGACCCACACCGGGGAGCTGTTTTTT. This translates into CASSHAGTHTGELFF.

This clone appeared a single time. The CDR3 DNA reads as TGTGCCAGCAGCTCCCGGGGACAAAACACTGAAGCTTTCTTT. Its protein product is CASSSRGQNTEAFF. V is TRBV11-3 and J is TRBJ1-1, with TRBD1 as a possible D gene (6 bases). There are 14 residues in the CDR3. The germline gives CDR1 SGHNT, CDR2 YENEEA. Trimming cost V 4 bases and J 2 bases, with 11 bases left between them.

The chain couples TRBV29-1 to TRBJ2-4, with 8 bases that match TRBD1. Germline CDR1 SQVTM, CDR2 ANQGSEA. The V segment lost 3 bases and the J segment 6 bases; nucleotides outside the gene matches: 4. CDR3 size: 13 residues. CDR3: CSVETGVVNIQYF. CDR3 DNA: TGCAGCGTTGAGACAGGGGTTGTAAACATTCAGTACTTC.

The chain uses TRBV27 and TRBJ1-1; no definite D call. Between the trimmed V and J ends, which lost 6 bases and 11 bases, there was a span of 19 bases. The V gene's germline CDR1 is MNHEY and CDR2 SMNVEV (reference sequence). The CDR3 is 13 amino acids. CDR3 nucleotide sequence: TGTGCCAGCAGGCAAACCCGGGAGGGTGCGGCTTTCTTT. It encodes CASRQTREGAAFF.

In the case of this clone: Other DNA sequences in the sample encode the same CDR3. The chain has TRBV28 and TRBJ1-6; D unclear. Germline CDR1 is MDHEN and CDR2 is SYDVKM. The V end lost 5 bases, the J end lost 6 bases, and 5 bases lay between the germline ends. This CDR3 is 12 amino acids long. CDR3 sequence: CASSPTNSPLHF. The CDR3 DNA is TGTGCCAGCAGTCCCACTAATTCACCCCTCCACTTT.

This rearrangement joins TRBV4-1 to TRBJ1-1; the D gene is possibly TRBD1 (5 bases). The CDR3 spans 14 residues. Trimming cost V 4 bases and J 0 bases, with 9 bases left between them. Germline lookup yields CDR1 MGHRA and CDR2 YSYEKL. CDR3: CASSLQVLNTEAFF. In DNA form, the CDR3 reads TGCGCCAGCAGCCTACAGGTACTGAACACTGAAGCTTTCTTT.

This chain joins TRBV6-2 or TRBV6-3 and TRBJ1-5; maybe TRBD1 (6 bases). Trimming shortened V by 6 bases and J by 6 bases, and 21 bases separated the two germline ends. The germline V gene encodes CDR1 MNHEY and CDR2 SVGEGT. This CDR3 has 16 amino acids. The CDR3 DNA follows: TGTGCCAGCAGCTCCCCGACCGCAGGGGTTGGTCAGCCCCAGCATTTT. Its translation is CASSSPTAGVGQPQHF.

This chain joins TRBV30 and TRBJ1-4, with D tentatively TRBD1 (6 bases). Germline V gene sequence: CDR1 GTSNPN, CDR2 SVGIG (reference sequence). This CDR3 has 15 amino acids. The V and J ends lost 3 bases and 8 bases respectively, with 19 bases between them. CDR3 in amino acids: CAWREGGLEIEKLFF. In DNA, the CDR3 is TGTGCCTGGAGGGAGGGGGGTCTCGAGATCGAAAAACTGTTTTTT.

The V gene is TRBV30, the J gene TRBJ1-1; the match to TRBD1 covers 10 bases. Germline V gene sequence: CDR1 GTSNPN, CDR2 SVGIG (reference sequence). This CDR3 has 13 amino acids. Unmatched junction bases numbered 0, after V lost 0 bases and J lost 5 bases. CDR3 nucleotide sequence: TGTGCCTGGAGTGTGGACAGGGGGACTGAAGCTTTCTTT. Its translation: CAWSVDRGTEAFF.

The chain links TRBV4-1 to TRBJ1-2; 8 bases are shared with TRBD1. CDR1 is MGHRA and CDR2 is YSYEKL in the germline V gene. This CDR3 spans 14 amino acids. Trimming cost V 4 bases and J 6 bases; bases outside gene matches: 7. The chain's CDR3 is CASSRGQGWDGYTF. CDR3 DNA: TGCGCCAGCAGCCGAGGACAGGGATGGGATGGCTACACCTTC.